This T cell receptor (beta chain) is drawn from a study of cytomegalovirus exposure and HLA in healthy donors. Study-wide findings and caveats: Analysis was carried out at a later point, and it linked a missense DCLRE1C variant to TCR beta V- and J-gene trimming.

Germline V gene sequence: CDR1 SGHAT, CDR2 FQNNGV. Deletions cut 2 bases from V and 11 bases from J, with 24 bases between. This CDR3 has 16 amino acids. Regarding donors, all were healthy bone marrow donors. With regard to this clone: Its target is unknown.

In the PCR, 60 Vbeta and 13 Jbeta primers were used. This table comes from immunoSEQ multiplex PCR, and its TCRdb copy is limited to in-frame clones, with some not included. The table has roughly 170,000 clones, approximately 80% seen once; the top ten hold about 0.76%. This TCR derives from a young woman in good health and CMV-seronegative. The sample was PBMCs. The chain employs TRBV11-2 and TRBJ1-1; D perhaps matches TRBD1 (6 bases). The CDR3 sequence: CASSLISPGQSLSAFF. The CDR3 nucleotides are TGTGCCAGCAGCTTAATAAGTCCGGGACAAAGCCTCTCTGCTTTCTTT. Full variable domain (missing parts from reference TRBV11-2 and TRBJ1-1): EAGVAQSPRYKIIEKRQSVAFWCNPISGHATLYWYQQILGQGPKLLIQFQNNGVVDDSQLPKDRFSAERLKGVDSTLKIQPAKLEDSAVYLCASSLISPGQSLSAFFGQGTRLTVV.